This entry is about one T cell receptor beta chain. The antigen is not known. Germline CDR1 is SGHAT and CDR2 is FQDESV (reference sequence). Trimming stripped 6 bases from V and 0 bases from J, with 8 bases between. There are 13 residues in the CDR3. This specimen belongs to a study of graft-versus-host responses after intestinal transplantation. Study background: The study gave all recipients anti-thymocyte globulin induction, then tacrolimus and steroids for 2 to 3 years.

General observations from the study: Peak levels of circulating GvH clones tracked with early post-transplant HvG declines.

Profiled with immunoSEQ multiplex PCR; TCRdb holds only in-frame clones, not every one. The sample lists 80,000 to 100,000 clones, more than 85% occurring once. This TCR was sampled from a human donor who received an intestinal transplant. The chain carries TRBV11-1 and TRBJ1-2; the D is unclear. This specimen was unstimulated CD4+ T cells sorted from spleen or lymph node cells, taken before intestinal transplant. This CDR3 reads CASSQATNYGYTF. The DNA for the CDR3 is TGTGCCAGCAGTCAAGCCACTAACTATGGCTACACCTTC.